This TCR beta chain stems from a study of cytomegalovirus exposure and HLA in healthy donors. V lost 7 bases, J lost 10 bases, and 7 bases stayed unmatched. There are 14 residues in the CDR3. Germline CDR1 is SNHLY and CDR2 is FYNNEI. Use of 60 Vbeta and 13 Jbeta primers characterized the PCR. The assay was immunoSEQ multiplex PCR, and TCRdb's table has in-frame clones only and misses some. The sample lists nearly 110,000 clones; under 80% were seen once. This chain links TRBV2 with TRBJ1-6, with TRBD1 matching over 10 bases. The clonotype comes from a woman in her forties in good health and CMV-seropositive. Input material: PBMCs. The CDR3 sequence is CASTPGQGLSPLHF. The CDR3 DNA reads TGTGCCAGCACCCCGGGACAGGGGCTCTCACCCCTCCACTTT.